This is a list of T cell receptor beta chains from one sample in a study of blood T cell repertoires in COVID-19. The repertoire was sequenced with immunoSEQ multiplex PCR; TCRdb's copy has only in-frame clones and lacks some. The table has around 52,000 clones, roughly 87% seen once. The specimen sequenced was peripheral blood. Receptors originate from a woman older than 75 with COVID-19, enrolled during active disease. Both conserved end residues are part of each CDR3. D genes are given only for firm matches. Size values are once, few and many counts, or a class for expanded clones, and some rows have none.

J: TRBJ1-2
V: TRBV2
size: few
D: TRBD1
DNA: TGTGCCAGCAGGGGGACAGGGATCCGCGGCTACACCTTC
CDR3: CASRGTGIRGYTF

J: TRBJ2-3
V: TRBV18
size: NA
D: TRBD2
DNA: TGTGCCAGCTCACCAAGGCTAGCGGGGGCAGATACGCAGTATTTT
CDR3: CASSPRLAGADTQYF

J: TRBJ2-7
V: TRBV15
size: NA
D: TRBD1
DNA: TGTGCCACCAGCAGAGACCAGGGGGCATTGTACGAGCAGTACTTC
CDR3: CATSRDQGALYEQYF

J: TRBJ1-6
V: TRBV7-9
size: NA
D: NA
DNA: TGTGCCAGCAGCTTACAGGGGCTGAATTCACCCCTCCACTTT
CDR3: CASSLQGLNSPLHF

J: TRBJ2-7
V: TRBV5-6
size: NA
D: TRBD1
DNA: TGTGCCAGCAGCTCCGGACAGGTCCCACCTGCCTACGAGCAGTACTTC
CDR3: CASSSGQVPPAYEQYF

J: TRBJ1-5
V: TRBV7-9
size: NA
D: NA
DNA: TGTGCCAGCAGCTTAGCCGGGAGGGATCAGCCCCAGCATTTT
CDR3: CASSLAGRDQPQHF

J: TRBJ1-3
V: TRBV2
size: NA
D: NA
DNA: TGTGCCAGCAGTTACTCTGGAAACACCATATATTTT
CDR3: CASSYSGNTIYF

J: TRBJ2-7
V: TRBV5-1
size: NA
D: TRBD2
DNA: TGCGCCAGCAGCTTGGGGATAGCGGGAACCTACGAGCAGTACTTC
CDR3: CASSLGIAGTYEQYF

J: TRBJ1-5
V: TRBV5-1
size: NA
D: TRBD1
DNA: TGCGCCAGCAGCTTGGGAGGAACAGGGGGTCAGCCCCAGCATTTT
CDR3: CASSLGGTGGQPQHF

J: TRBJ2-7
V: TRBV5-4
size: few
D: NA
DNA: TGTGCCAGCAGCTTAGAACCTCGGGACATATCGACGCGTCACATCTACGAGCAGTACTTC
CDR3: CASSLEPRDISTRHIYEQYF

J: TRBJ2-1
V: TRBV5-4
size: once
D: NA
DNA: TGTGCCAGCAGCTCTGACTTATACAACAATGAGCAGTTCTTC
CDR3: CASSSDLYNNEQFF

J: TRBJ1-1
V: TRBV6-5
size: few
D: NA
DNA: TGTGCCAGCCTACTGAGTATAAGAAACACTGAAGCTTTCTTT
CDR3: CASLLSIRNTEAFF

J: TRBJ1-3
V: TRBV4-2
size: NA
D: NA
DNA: TGTGCCAGCAGGACGGGACTCCTGAGCTCTGGAAACACCATATATTTT
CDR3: CASRTGLLSSGNTIYF

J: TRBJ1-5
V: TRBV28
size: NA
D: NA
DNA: TGTGCCAGCAGGACGGACAGAAACAATCAGCCCCAGCATTTT
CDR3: CASRTDRNNQPQHF

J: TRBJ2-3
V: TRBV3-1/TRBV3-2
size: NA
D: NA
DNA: TGTGCCAGCAGCCCATTTTTAGGGGGGGTAGAAGATACGCAGTATTTT
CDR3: CASSPFLGGVEDTQYF

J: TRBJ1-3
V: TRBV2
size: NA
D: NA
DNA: TGTGCCAGCACGGGTGGCTCTGGAAACACCATATATTTT
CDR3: CASTGGSGNTIYF

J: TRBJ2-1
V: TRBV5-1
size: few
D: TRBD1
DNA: TGCGCCAGCAGCTTGGATACCACAGGGGGGTCCTACAATGAGCAGTTCTTC
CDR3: CASSLDTTGGSYNEQFF

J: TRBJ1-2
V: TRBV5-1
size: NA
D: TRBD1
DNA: TGCGCCAGCAGGCGGGACAGCGAGTATGGCTACACCTTC
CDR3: CASRRDSEYGYTF

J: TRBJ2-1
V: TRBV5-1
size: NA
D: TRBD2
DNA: TGCGCCAGCAGCCCCACAGGGACTAGTGAGCAGTTCTTC
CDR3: CASSPTGTSEQFF

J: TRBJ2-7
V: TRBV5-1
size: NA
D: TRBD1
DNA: TGCGCCAGCAGTACTGGGGGGACAGGGCGGTACGAGCAGTACTTC
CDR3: CASSTGGTGRYEQYF

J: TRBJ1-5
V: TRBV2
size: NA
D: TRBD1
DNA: TGTGCCAGCAGTGAAAAGGGGGCAGGGAATCAGCCCCAGCATTTT
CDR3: CASSEKGAGNQPQHF

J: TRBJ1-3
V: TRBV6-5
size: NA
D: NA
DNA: TGTGCCAGCAGTTACGGGGGGGCAGGCGGAAACACCATATATTTT
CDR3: CASSYGGAGGNTIYF

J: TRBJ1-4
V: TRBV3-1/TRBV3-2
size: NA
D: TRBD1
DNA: TGTGCCAGCAGCCTACCCAGACAGGGAGGTGAAAAACTGTTTTTT
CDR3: CASSLPRQGGEKLFF

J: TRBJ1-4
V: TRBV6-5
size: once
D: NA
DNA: TGTGCCAGCAGCCGGGACTCCAGCTCTAATGAAAAACTGTTTTTT
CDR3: CASSRDSSSNEKLFF

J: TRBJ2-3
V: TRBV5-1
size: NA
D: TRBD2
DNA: TGCGCCAGCAGCTATAGCGGGGCCACAGATACGCAGTATTTT
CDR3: CASSYSGATDTQYF

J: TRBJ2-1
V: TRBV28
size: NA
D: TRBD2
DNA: TGTGCCAGCAGTTTATTCGGACTAGCGGGGGGTATCCATGAGCAGTTCTTC
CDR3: CASSLFGLAGGIHEQFF

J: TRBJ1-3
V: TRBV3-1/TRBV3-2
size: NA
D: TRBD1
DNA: TGTGCCAGCAGCCGCCTACAGGGGACTGGAAACACCATATATTTT
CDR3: CASSRLQGTGNTIYF

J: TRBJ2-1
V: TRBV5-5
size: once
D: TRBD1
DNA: TGTGCCAGCAGCTTGAGACAGGGTCACAATGAGCAGTTCTTC
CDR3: CASSLRQGHNEQFF

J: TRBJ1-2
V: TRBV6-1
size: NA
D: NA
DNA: TGTGCCAGCAGTGAAGCGGCCGGGGGTCACTATGGCTACACCTTC
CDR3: CASSEAAGGHYGYTF

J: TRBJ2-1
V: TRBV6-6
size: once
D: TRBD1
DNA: TGTGCCAGCAGCAACCGGGACAGGACCCACAATGAGCAGTTCTTC
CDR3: CASSNRDRTHNEQFF

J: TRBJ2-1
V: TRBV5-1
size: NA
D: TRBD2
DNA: TGCGCCAGCACAAGCGGGGGCTTCTACAATGAGCAGTTCTTC
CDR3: CASTSGGFYNEQFF

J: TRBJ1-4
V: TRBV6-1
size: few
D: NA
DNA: TGTGCCAGCAGGGAAAGGGACACCGACTCAACTAATGAAAAACTGTTTTTT
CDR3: CASRERDTDSTNEKLFF

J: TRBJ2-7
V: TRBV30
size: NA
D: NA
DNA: TGTGCCTGGAGTGTAACAGGGTGGGACGAGCAGTACTTC
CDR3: CAWSVTGWDEQYF

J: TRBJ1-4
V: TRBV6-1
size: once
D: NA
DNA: TGTGCCAGCAGTGAAGACGGGTCGGGCAGGGGTACTTTT
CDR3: CASSEDGSGRGTF

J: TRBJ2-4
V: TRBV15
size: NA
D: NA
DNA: TGTGCCACCAGCAGAGGTAGTGCGGAAGCCAAAAACATTCAGTACTTC
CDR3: CATSRGSAEAKNIQYF

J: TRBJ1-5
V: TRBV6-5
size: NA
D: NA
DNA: TGTGCCAGCAGGGGGGCGGCGGCGGCCAATCAGCCCCAGCATTTT
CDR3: CASRGAAAANQPQHF